The T cell receptor (beta chain) described here comes from a study of control samples from healthy donors and cancer patients. The method was immunoSEQ multiplex PCR; TCRdb's version includes in-frame clones alone and lacks a portion of them. The profile shows 75,000 to 100,000 clones, about 91% of them singletons. The CDR3 has 16 amino acids. Germline CDR1 and CDR2: MGHRA and YSYEKL. Trimming left V 0 bases short and J 0 bases short, with 9 bases between. The source is a man aged 25-45 years in good health. Sequencing was carried out using blood. The rearrangement joins TRBV4-1 to TRBJ1-5; D call uncertain. The CDR3 region has the DNA TGCGCCAGCAGCCAAGACCCTCCAGGTAGCAATCAGCCCCAGCATTTT. Its protein product is CASSQDPPGSNQPQHF.